A selection of T cell receptor beta chains follows, all from one sample in a study of early T cells in non-severe SARS-CoV-2 infection. TCRdb redid the calling of the 5' RACE reads with MiXCR, one entry per CDR3 protein. This repertoire shows tens of thousands of distinct CDR3 sequences, about 5.2% found once; its top ten account for roughly 6.3%. Sequencing used whole blood, obtained at baseline. The receptor set was obtained from an adult who was a healthcare worker with PCR-confirmed SARS-CoV-2 infection or an uninfected control (not recorded which). Both conserved end residues are trimmed from each CDR3. The order of the fields is V gene, CDR3 protein.

>TRBV11-2
ASSRTTGDEQY
>TRBV6-6
ASSSGTGSNQPQH
>TRBV9
ASSVPQAVSINYEQY
>TRBV7-2
ASSSEEFITDTQY
>TRBV10-3
AISGDSRGANTQY
>TRBV20-1
SARDLSTTYEQY
>TRBV4-1
ASSQRVSGRAGEQY
>TRBV5-1
ASRSGTGDGYT
>TRBV12-3/TRBV12-4
ASSPASGVETQY
>TRBV6-5
ASSYSITSGSHEQF
>TRBV5-4
ASMKDRIYGYT
>TRBV7-6
ASSLGNSYNEQF
>TRBV5-1
ASSLERGSYNEQF
>TRBV29-1
SVLGSGPGNTIY
>TRBV11-2
ASSHAARGRLAGGTYNEQF
>TRBV12-3/TRBV12-4
ASSSPGGWAGELF
>TRBV20-1
SAGGQGDIQY
>TRBV6-2/TRBV6-3
ASLPDLLGAEQF
>TRBV7-8
ASSLVGTANTGELF
>TRBV7-8
ASSLLTSSFGNEQF
>TRBV11-2
ASSSRGSDTQY
>TRBV12-2
ASRLKPNYGYT
>TRBV20-1
SASAGTGVGNEQF
>TRBV29-1
SVPSGSSYNEQF
>TRBV18
ASSLTDTQY
>TRBV7-9
ASSRGESTGELF
>TRBV5-1
ASSPSLGANVLT
>TRBV6-5
ASRPGQGGNQPQH
>TRBV27
ASSWGLVDEQF
>TRBV13
ASSLAGNTGELF
>TRBV10-3
AIGREGMHEQF
>TRBV7-2
ASSPGGRSYNEQF
>TRBV7-2
ASSLAAGSDGNTIY
>TRBV6-6
ASRISSYEQY
>TRBV14
ASSQFAGSYEQY
>TRBV5-4
ASSLFRGWNTEAF
>TRBV20-1
SASQGAGNTIY
>TRBV27
ASSRAMAQPQH
>TRBV5-1
ASSRGDSNTEAF
>TRBV18
ASSPPIQREWDGTDTQY
>TRBV2
ASREQGKSDTQY
>TRBV2
ASSDTAEQF
>TRBV6-2/TRBV6-3
ASIDTEGGSYNEQF
>TRBV7-2
ASSLGGGSYNEQF
>TRBV14
ASSQAKRSVSDTQY
>TRBV18
ASSRTGTEAF
>TRBV9
ASSVGRDYGYT
>TRBV24-1
ATRPGNSYNEQF
>TRBV11-2
ASSLNRWGSYNEQF
>TRBV4-3
ASSQDTSGRDTQY
>TRBV30
AWSRQETREQY
>TRBV18
ASSPAGDYGYT